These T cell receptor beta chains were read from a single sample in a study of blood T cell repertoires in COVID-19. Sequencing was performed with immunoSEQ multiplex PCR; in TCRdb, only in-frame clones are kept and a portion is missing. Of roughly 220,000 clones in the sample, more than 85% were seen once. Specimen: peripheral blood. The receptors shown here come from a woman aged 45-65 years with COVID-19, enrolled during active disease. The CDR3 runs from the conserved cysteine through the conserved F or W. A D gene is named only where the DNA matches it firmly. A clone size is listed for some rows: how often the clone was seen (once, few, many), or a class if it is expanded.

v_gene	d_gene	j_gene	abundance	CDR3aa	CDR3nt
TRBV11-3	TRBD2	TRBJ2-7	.	CASSLVVSGGTYEQYF	TGTGCCAGCAGCTTAGTGGTTAGCGGGGGAACCTACGAGCAGTACTTC
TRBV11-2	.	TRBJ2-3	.	CASSLGSWGRFTDTQYF	TGTGCCAGCAGCTTAGGGTCTTGGGGCAGATTCACAGATACGCAGTATTTT
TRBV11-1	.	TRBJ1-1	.	CASREEYNTEAFF	TGTGCCAGCAGGGAGGAGTACAACACTGAAGCTTTCTTT
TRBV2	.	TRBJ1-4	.	CASSSPVTNEKLFF	TGTGCCAGCAGTAGTCCGGTGACTAATGAAAAACTGTTTTTT
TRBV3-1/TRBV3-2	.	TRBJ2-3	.	CASSPQKGGPSTDTQYF	TGTGCCAGCAGCCCCCAGAAGGGGGGGCCCTCCACAGATACGCAGTATTTT
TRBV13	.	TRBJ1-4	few	CASSLGQEGTYEKLFF	TGTGCCAGCAGCTTAGGCCAAGAGGGGACTTATGAAAAACTGTTTTTT
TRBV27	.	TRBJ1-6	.	CASSPQSSYNSPLHF	TGTGCCAGCAGTCCACAGAGCTCCTATAATTCACCCCTCCACTTT
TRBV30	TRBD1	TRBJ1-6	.	CAWSLRVGTVNSPLHF	TGTGCCTGGAGCCTCCGAGTAGGGACAGTCAATTCACCCCTCCACTTT
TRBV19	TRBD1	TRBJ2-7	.	CASSTGGEQYF	TGTGCCAGTAGCACAGGGGGCGAGCAGTACTTC
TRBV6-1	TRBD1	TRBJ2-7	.	CASSGKGQGRSYEQYF	TGTGCCAGCAGTGGGAAGGGACAGGGAAGAAGCTACGAGCAGTACTTC
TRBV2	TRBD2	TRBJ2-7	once	CASSPRARSGAGEQYF	TGTGCCAGCAGCCCCCGGGCGAGAAGCGGGGCAGGTGAGCAGTACTTC
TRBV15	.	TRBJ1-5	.	CATSRAGKENQPQHF	TGTGCCACCAGCAGAGCGGGGAAAGAGAATCAGCCCCAGCATTTT
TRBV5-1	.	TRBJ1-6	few	CASSFGLDNSPLHF	TGCGCCAGCAGCTTCGGACTTGATAATTCACCCCTCCACTTT
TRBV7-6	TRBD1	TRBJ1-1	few	CASSSHRGREAFF	TGTGCCAGCAGCTCACACAGGGGCCGTGAAGCTTTCTTT
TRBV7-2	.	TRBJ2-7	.	CASTRVGGAYNEQYF	TGTGCCAGCACTCGAGTGGGGGGGGCATACAACGAGCAGTACTTC
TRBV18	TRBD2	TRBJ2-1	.	CASSPGRGGPHEQFF	TGTGCCAGCTCACCAGGGCGGGGGGGCCCTCATGAGCAGTTCTTC
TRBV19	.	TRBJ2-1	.	CASKGLAANEQFF	TGTGCCAGTAAGGGCCTAGCCGCGAATGAGCAGTTCTTC
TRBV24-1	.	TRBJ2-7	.	CATSGVYSYEQYF	TGTGCCACCAGTGGAGTATACTCCTACGAGCAGTACTTC
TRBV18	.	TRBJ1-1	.	CASSPEKANTEAFF	TGTGCCAGCTCACCCGAGAAAGCCAACACTGAAGCTTTCTTT
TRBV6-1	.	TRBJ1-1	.	CASSEYGGGTEAFF	TGTGCCAGCAGTGAATATGGGGGCGGAACTGAAGCTTTCTTT
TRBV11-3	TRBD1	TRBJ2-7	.	CASTLGDSSYEQYF	TGTGCCAGCACCCTGGGGGACAGCTCCTACGAGCAGTACTTC
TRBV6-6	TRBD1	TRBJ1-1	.	CASTQKGAQTEAFF	TGTGCCAGCACCCAAAAGGGGGCGCAGACTGAAGCTTTCTTT
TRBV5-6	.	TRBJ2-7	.	CASSTTPGRGSF	TGTGCCAGCAGCACTACCCCGGGCAGGGGATCATTC
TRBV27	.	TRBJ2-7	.	CASSSPGWSYEQYF	TGTGCCAGCAGTTCCCCAGGTTGGTCCTACGAGCAGTACTTC
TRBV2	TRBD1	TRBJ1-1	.	CATPHTGVNTEAFF	TGTGCCACCCCTCACACAGGGGTTAACACTGAAGCTTTCTTT
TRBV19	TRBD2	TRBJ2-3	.	CASSIRSGGALDTQYF	TGTGCCAGTAGTATTCGCAGCGGGGGGGCTCTAGATACGCAGTATTTT
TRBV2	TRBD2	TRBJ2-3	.	CASRMPGLAYGTDTQYF	TGTGCCAGCAGGATGCCGGGACTAGCTTATGGCACAGATACGCAGTATTTT
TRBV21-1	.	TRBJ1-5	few	CASSKEQGEIHSNQPQHF	TGTGCCAGCAGCAAAGAACAGGGGGAGATCCATAGCAATCAGCCCCAGCATTTT
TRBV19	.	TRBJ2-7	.	CASSNTYEQYF	TGTGCCAGTAGTAACACCTACGAGCAGTACTTC
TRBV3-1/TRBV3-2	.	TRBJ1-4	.	CASSQDIEKLFF	TGTGCCAGCAGCCAAGATATTGAAAAACTGTTTTTT
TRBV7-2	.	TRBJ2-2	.	CASNRFANTGELFF	TGTGCCAGCAACAGGTTCGCGAACACCGGGGAGCTGTTTTTT
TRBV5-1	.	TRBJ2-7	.	CASSLSQGPSYEQYF	TGCGCCAGCAGCTTATCCCAGGGGCCCTCCTACGAGCAGTACTTC
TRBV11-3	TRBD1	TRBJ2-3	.	CASRDRSTQYF	TGTGCCAGCAGGGACAGGTCAACGCAGTATTTT
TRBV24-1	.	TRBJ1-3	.	CATSESRDLGNTIYF	TGTGCCACCAGTGAATCGCGGGACCTAGGAAACACCATATATTTT
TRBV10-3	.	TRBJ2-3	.	CAIKYSISSTDTQYF	TGTGCCATCAAATACTCCATCTCTAGCACAGATACGCAGTATTTT
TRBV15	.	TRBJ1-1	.	CATSPYPGNTEAFF	TGTGCCACCAGCCCCTACCCAGGGAACACTGAAGCTTTCTTT
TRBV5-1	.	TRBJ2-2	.	CASSAPGLNTGELFF	TGCGCCAGCAGCGCCCCGGGTCTGAACACCGGGGAGCTGTTTTTT
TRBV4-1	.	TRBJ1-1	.	CASSPQINSRTEAFF	TGCGCCAGCAGCCCTCAGATAAACAGCCGCACTGAAGCTTTCTTT
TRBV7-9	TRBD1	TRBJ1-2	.	CASSPDLGTGGYGYTF	TGTGCCAGCAGCCCTGACTTAGGGACAGGGGGCTATGGCTACACCTTC
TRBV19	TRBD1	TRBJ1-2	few	CASSIRPGQGNGYTF	TGTGCCAGTAGTATAAGGCCGGGACAGGGGAATGGCTACACCTTC
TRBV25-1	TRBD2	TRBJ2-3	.	CASSERRGGLTQYF	TGTGCCAGCAGTGAGAGGCGGGGGGGCCTTACGCAGTATTTT
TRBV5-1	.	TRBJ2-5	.	CASSVREQETQYF	TGCGCCAGCAGCGTCCGGGAACAAGAGACCCAGTACTTC
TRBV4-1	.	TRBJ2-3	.	CASSQDRSTDTQYF	TGCGCCAGCAGCCAAGATCGGAGCACAGATACGCAGTATTTT
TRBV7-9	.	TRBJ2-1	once	CASSLRLASYNEQFF	TGTGCCAGCAGCTTGAGGCTAGCCTCCTACAATGAGCAGTTCTTC
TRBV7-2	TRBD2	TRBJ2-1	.	CASSLFPAGGYNEQFF	TGTGCCAGCAGCTTATTCCCAGCGGGGGGATACAATGAGCAGTTCTTC
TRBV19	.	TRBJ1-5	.	CASAQESSQPQHF	TGTGCCAGTGCACAGGAAAGCAGCCAGCCCCAGCATTTT
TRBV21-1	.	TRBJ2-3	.	CASSKVFLGLPTDTQYF	TGTGCCAGCAGCAAAGTTTTTCTGGGACTCCCCACAGATACGCAGTATTTT
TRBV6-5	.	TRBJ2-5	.	CASSTGGEKTQYF	TGTGCCAGCAGTACTGGGGGCGAGAAGACCCAGTACTTC
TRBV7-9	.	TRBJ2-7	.	CASSLMSSYEQYF	TGTGCCAGCAGCCTCATGAGCTCCTACGAGCAGTACTTC
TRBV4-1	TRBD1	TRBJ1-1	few	CASSQQGEYTEAFF	TGCGCCAGCAGCCAACAGGGGGAGTACACTGAAGCTTTCTTT
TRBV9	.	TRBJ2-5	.	CASSPQVPPIQYF	TGTGCCAGCAGCCCTCAGGTTCCCCCGATCCAGTACTTC
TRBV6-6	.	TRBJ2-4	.	CASRTFLAKNIQYF	TGTGCCAGCCGGACTTTCCTAGCCAAAAACATTCAGTACTTC
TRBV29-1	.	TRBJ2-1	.	CSGRNNEQFF	TGCAGCGGTAGAAACAATGAGCAGTTCTTC
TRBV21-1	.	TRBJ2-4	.	CASSNPIRGSKNIQYF	TGTGCCAGCAGCAACCCAATCAGGGGAAGCAAAAACATTCAGTACTTC
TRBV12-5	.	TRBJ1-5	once	CASGPGDAPLSPQHF	TGTGCTAGTGGCCCGGGAGACGCGCCCCTTTCGCCCCAGCATTTT
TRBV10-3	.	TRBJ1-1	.	CAINRQGQNTEAFF	TGTGCCATCAATCGTCAGGGCCAGAACACTGAAGCTTTCTTT
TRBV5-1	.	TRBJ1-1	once	CASSSVGGMNTEAFF	TGCGCCAGCAGCTCCGTGGGGGGAATGAACACTGAAGCTTTCTTT
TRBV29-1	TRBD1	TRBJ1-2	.	CSVLSPGQKHYGYTF	TGCAGCGTTTTGTCCCCGGGACAGAAGCACTATGGCTACACCTTC
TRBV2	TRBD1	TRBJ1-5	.	CASRRDRGSQPQHF	TGTGCCAGCAGAAGGGACAGGGGATCGCAGCCCCAGCATTTT
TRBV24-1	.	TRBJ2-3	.	CATSDFRVDTQYF	TGTGCCACCAGTGATTTCCGGGTAGATACGCAGTATTTT